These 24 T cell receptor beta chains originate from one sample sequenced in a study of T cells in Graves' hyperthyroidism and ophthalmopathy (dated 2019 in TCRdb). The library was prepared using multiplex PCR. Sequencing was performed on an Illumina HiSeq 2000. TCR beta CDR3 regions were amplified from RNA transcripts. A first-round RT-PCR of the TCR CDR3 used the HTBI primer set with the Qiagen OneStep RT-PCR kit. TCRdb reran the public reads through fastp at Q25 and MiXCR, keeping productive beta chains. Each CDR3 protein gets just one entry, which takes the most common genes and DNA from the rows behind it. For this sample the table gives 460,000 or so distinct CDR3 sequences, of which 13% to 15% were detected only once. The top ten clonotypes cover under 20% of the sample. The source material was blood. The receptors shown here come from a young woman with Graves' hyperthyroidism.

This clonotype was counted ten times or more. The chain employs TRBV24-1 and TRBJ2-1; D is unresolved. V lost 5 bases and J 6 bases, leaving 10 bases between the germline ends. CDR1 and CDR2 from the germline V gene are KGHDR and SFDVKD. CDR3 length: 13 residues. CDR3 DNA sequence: TGTGCCACCAGTGCCCTAGTCAGCAATGAGCAGTTCTTC. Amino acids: CATSALVSNEQFF.

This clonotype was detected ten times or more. CDR3 amino acids: CASSGSGDRSSYEQYV. The CDR3 DNA follows: TGTGCCAGCAGCGGCTCTGGTGACAGGAGCTCCTACGAGCAGTACGTC. The V and J genes are TRBV7-9 and TRBJ2-7; tentatively, D is TRBD1 (6 bases). Germline lookup yields CDR1 SEHNR and CDR2 FQNEAQ (reference sequence). This CDR3 spans 16 amino acids. Trimming pared 5 bases from V and 0 bases from J, leaving 17 bases between.

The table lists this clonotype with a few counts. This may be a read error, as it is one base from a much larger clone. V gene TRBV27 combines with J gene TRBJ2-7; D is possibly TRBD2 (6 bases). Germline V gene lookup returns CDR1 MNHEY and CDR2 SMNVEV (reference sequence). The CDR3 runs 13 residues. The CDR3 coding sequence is TGTGCCAGCAGCGGGAGTGGGGTCTACGAGCGGTACTTC. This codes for CASSGSGVYERYF.

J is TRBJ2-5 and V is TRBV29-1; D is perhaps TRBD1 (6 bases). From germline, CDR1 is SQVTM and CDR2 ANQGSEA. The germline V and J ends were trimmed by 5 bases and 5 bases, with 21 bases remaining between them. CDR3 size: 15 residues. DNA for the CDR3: TGCAGCGTTCGCCGGGACACCCAGGTTGGGGAGACCCAGTACTTC. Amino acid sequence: CSVRRDTQVGETQYF.

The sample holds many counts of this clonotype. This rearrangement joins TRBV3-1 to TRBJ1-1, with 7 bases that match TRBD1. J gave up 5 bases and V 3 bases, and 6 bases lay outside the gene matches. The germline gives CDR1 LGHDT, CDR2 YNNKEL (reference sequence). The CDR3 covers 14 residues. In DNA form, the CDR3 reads TGTGCCAGCAGCCAGGCAGGGGGGATGACTGAAGCTTTCTTT. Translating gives CASSQAGGMTEAFF.

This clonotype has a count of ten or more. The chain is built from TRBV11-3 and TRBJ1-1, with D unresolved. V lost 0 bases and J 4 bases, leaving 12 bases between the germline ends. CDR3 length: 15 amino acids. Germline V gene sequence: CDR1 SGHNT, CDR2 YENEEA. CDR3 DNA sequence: TGTGCCAGCAGCTTAGAGCCGTACTTGAGCACTGAAGCTTTCTTT. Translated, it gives CASSLEPYLSTEAFF.

The CDR3 nucleotides are TGTGCCACCAGTGACCCAGCTAGAACAGATACGCAGTATTTT. It is translated as CATSDPARTDTQYF. The chain carries TRBV24-1 and TRBJ2-3; D not resolved. This CDR3 spans 14 amino acids. Germline loops: CDR1 KGHDR, CDR2 SFDVKD. V was shortened by 4 bases and J by 3 bases, with 10 bases between the two germline ends.

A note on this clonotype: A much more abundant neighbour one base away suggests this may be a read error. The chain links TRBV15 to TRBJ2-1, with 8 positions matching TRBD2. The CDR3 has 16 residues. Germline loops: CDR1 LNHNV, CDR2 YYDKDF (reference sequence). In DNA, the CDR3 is TGTACCACCAGCGTGGGCCTGGCGGGAGGATGGGGAGAGCAGTTCTTC. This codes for CTTSVGLAGGWGEQFF. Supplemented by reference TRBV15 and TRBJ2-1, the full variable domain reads DAMVIQNPRYQVTQFGKPVTLSCSQTLNHNVMYWYQQKSSQAPKLLFHYYDKDFNNEADTPDNFQSRRPNTSFCFLDIRSPGLGDTAMYLCTTSVGLAGGWGEQFFGPGTRLTVL.

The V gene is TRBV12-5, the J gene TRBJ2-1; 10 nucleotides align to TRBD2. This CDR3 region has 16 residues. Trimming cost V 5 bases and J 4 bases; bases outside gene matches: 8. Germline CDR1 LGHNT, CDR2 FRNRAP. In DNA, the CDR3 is TGTGCTAGTGGTGACTACCGGACTAGCGGATACAATGAGCAGTTCTTC. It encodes CASGDYRTSGYNEQFF.

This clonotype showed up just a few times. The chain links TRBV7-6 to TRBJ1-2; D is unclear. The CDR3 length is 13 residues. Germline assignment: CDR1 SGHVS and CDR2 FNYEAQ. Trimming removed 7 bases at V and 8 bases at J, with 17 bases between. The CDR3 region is CASTPSIYEGYTF. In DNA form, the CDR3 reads TGTGCCAGCACCCCTTCGATTTATGAGGGCTACACCTTC.

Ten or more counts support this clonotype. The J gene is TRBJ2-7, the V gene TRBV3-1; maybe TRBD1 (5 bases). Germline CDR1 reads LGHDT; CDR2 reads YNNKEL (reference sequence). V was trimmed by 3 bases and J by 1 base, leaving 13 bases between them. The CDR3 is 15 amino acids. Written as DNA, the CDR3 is TGTGCCAGCAGCCACCAGAGAAGGGGTTCCTACGAGCAGTACTTC. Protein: CASSHQRRGSYEQYF.

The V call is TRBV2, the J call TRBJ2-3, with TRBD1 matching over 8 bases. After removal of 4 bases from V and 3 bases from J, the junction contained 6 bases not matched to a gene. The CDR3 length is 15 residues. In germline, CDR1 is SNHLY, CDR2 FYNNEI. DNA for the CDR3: TGTGCCAGCAGTGGACAGGGGTTGGAAACAGATACGCAGTATTTT. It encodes CASSGQGLETDTQYF.

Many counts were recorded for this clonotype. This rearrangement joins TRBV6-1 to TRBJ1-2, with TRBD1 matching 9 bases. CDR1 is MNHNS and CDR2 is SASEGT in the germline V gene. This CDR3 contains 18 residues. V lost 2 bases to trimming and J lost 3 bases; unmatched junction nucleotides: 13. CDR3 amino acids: CASSERGGTGSNDYGYTF. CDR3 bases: TGTGCCAGCAGTGAAAGGGGCGGGACAGGGAGTAATGACTATGGCTACACCTTC.

The chain's CDR3 is CASSIEDVPAKNIQYF. As DNA, the CDR3 is TGTGCCAGTAGTATAGAGGATGTCCCTGCCAAAAACATTCAGTACTTC. The rearrangement uses TRBV19 and TRBJ2-4; D is uncertain. The CDR3 has 16 amino acids. CDR1 and CDR2 from the germline V gene are LNHDA and SQIVND (reference sequence). V gave up 0 bases and J gave up 1 base, with 10 bases separating them.

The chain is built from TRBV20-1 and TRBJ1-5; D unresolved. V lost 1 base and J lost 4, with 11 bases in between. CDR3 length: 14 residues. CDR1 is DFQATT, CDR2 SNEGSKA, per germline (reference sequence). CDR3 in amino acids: CSARAGMSNQPQHF. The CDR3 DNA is TGCAGTGCTAGAGCGGGAATGAGTAATCAGCCCCAGCATTTT.

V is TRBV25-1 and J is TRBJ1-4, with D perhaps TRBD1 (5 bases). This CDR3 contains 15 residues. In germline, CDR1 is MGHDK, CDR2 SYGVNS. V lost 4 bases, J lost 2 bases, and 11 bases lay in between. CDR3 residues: CASSGRVFTNEKLFF. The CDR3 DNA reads TGTGCCAGCAGTGGCAGGGTTTTTACTAATGAAAAACTGTTTTTT.

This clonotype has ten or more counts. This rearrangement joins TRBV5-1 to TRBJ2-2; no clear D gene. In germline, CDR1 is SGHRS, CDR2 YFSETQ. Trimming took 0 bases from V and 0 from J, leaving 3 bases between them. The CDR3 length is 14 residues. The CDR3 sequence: CASSLGANTGELFF. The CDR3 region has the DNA TGCGCCAGCAGCTTGGGTGCGAACACCGGGGAGCTGTTTTTT.

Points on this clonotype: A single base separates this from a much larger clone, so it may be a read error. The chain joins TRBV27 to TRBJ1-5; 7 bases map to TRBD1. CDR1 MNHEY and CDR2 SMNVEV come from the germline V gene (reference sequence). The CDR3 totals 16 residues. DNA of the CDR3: TGTGCCAGCAGTTTATTAGGACAGGATAGCAATCGGCCCCAGCATTTT. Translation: CASSLLGQDSNRPQHF.

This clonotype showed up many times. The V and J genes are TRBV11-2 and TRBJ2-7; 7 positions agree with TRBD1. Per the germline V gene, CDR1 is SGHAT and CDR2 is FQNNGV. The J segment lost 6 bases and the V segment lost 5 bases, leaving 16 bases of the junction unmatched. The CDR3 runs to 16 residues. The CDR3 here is CASSGTRVGGEGEQYF. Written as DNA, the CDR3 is TGTGCCAGCAGCGGAACGCGGGTAGGGGGCGAGGGCGAGCAGTACTTC.

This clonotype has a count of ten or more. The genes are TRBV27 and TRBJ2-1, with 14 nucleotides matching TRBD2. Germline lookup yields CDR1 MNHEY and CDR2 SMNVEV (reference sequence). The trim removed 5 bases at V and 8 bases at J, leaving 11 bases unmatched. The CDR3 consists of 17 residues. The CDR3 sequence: CASSPRLAGGPVDEQFF. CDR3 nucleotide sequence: TGTGCCAGCAGTCCCCGACTAGCGGGAGGGCCGGTCGATGAGCAGTTCTTC.

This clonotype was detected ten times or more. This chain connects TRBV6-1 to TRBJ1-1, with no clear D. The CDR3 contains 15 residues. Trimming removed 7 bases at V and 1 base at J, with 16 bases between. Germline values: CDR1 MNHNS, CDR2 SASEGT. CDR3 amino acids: CASTMDVQGNTEAFF. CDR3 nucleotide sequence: TGTGCCAGCACTATGGACGTCCAAGGGAACACTGAAGCTTTCTTT.

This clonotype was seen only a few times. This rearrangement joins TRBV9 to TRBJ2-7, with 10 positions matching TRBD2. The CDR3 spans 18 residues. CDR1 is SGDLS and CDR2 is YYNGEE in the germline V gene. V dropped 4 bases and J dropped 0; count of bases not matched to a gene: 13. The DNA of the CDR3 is TGTGCCAGCAGCCCTGGACTAGCGGCAACTAACCCCTCCTACGAGCAGTACTTC. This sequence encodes CASSPGLAATNPSYEQYF.

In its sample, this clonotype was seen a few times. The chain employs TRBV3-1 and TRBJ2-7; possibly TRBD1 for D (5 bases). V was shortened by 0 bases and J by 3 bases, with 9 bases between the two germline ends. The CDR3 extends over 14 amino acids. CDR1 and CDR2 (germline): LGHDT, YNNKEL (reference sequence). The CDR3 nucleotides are TGTGCCAGCAGCCAAGAGAACAGGCTCTACGAGCAGTACGTC. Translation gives CASSQENRLYEQYV.

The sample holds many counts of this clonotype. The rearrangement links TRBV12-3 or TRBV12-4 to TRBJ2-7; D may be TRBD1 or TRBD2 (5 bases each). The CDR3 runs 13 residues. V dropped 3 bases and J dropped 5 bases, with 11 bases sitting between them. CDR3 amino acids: CASSFHGTDEQYV. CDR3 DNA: TGTGCCAGCAGTTTTCATGGGACCGACGAGCAGTACGTC.